This entry is about one T cell receptor beta chain. Its target is unknown. These data come from a study of graft-versus-host responses after intestinal transplantation. General study results and limits: Graft-donor T cell macrochimerism in patients accompanied high graft-versus-host to host-versus-graft clonal ratios in allografts.

The length of the CDR3 is 16 residues. The V segment lost 5 bases and the J segment 4 bases; nucleotides outside the gene matches: 11. Looked up from germline, CDR1 is SEHNR and CDR2 is FQNEAQ (reference sequence). Each post-transplant marrow sample came from the posterior iliac crest or another site. The protocol was immunoSEQ multiplex PCR, while the TCRdb copy is restricted to in-frame clones and leaves out a portion. This table has tens of thousands of clones, about nine tenths appearing once. The chain carries TRBV7-9 and TRBJ1-5; TRBD1 agrees at 7 bases. The sample here was bone marrow, taken 734 days after intestinal transplantation. This TCR was recovered from a human patient who received an intestinal transplant, so some T cells may come from the graft donor. CDR3 coding DNA: TGTGCCAGCAGCGATTACAGGGGACAGTGGAATCAGCCCCAGCATTTT. Amino acids: CASSDYRGQWNQPQHF.